Sequencing of this T cell receptor beta chain was carried out in a study of T cell responses to AZD1222 COVID-19 vaccine. Study as a whole: Second-dose recipients at about 4 or about 12 weeks were treated as one pooled group.

Findings of the study overall: Seropositive status at baseline applied to only a handful of AZD1222 recipients. In a largely white British group with more females than males, clonal diversity was possibly underestimated.

Using immunoSEQ multiplex PCR, the repertoire was profiled, and TCRdb retains in-frame clones only, with some absent. The table has tens of thousands of clones, about 88% seen once. V was clipped by 5 bases and J by 3 bases; unmatched bases: 9. Germline CDR1 MDHEN, CDR2 SYDVKM. The CDR3 is made up of 16 amino acids. A note on this clone: The antigen remains unidentified.

This material consisted of peripheral blood, taken on day 0 of AZD1222 vaccination. This chain uses TRBV28 with TRBJ2-7; 11 bases match TRBD2. This receptor was obtained from an adult in good health. DNA for the CDR3: TGTGCCAGCAGTCGTACGACTAGCGGGGCCCGCTACGAGCAGTACTTC. It specifies CASSRTTSGARYEQYF.